The sequence of this T cell receptor beta chain was determined in a study of blood T cells in healthy people across ages. Primed by a sample-barcoded 5' primer and a J-beta primer mix, a second PCR proceeded for about 6 to 11 cycles. TCRdb itself ran the 5' RACE reads through MiXCR, one entry per CDR3 protein. The sample lists about 1,500,000 distinct CDR3 sequences; roughly 27% were seen once. The CDR3 length is 14 residues. V was shortened by 0 bases and J by 6 bases, with 11 bases between the two germline ends. CDR1 and CDR2 (germline): SQVTM, ANQGSEA. The material sequenced was blood. The clonotype was recovered from a woman younger than 45 in good health. This rearrangement joins TRBV29-1 to TRBJ2-2; D possibly corresponds to TRBD1 (5 bases). The CDR3 protein is CSVEDPRVAGELFF. CDR3 in DNA: TGCAGCGTTGAAGACCCCAGGGTTGCCGGGGAGCTGTTTTTT.